Listed below are T cell receptor beta chains from one sample, sequenced in a study of blood T cell repertoires in COVID-19. Repertoires were generated with immunoSEQ multiplex PCR, while TCRdb's copy carries only in-frame clones and drops some. The sample carries 100,000 or so clones, about 86% recorded once. The sequenced material came from peripheral blood. The receptors shown here come from a woman aged 55-75 years in a cohort sampled during active or convalescent COVID-19. Both conserved end residues are part of each CDR3. The order of the fields is D gene, J gene, clone size, V gene, CDR3 DNA, CDR3 protein. The D gene is left open where the match is weak. Expanded clones are given a class, and other clones once, few, many or no size at all.

NA TRBJ2-3 NA TRBV5-1 TGCGCCAGCAGCTTTACAGAAGATACGCAGTATTTT CASSFTEDTQYF
TRBD1 TRBJ1-2 once TRBV6-5 TGTGCCAGCAGCTACCTGGACAGGGGCGACTATGGCTACACCTTC CASSYLDRGDYGYTF
NA TRBJ2-7 NA TRBV11-2 TGTGCCAGCAGCCACCTGTGGACACGCCGTAGCTCCTACGAGCAGTACTTC CASSHLWTRRSSYEQYF
TRBD2 TRBJ2-2 NA TRBV19 TGTGCCAGTAGTATGTATAGCGGGCTACTCGCCGGGGAGCTGTTTTTT CASSMYSGLLAGELFF
NA TRBJ1-1 few TRBV3-1/TRBV3-2 TGTGCCAGCAGCCAGGAGCTCCTAAGGAACACTGAAGCTTTCTTT CASSQELLRNTEAFF
NA TRBJ1-2 NA TRBV29-1 TGCAGCGTTGAGGAGGGCTTTGGCTATGGCTACACCTTC CSVEEGFGYGYTF
NA TRBJ2-5 NA TRBV18 TGTGCCAGCTCACCCGGCTGGGCCCAAGAGACCCAGTACTTC CASSPGWAQETQYF
TRBD1 TRBJ1-4 NA TRBV19 TGTGCCAGTAGCCACAGGGGAACGGAGGAAAAACTGTTTTTT CASSHRGTEEKLFF
NA TRBJ1-5 NA TRBV7-9 TGTGCCAGCAGCTTAGTTCATGGCAGGGGCGTCATTAGCAATCAGCCCCAGCATTTT CASSLVHGRGVISNQPQHF
NA TRBJ2-3 once TRBV7-3 TGTGCCAGCAGCTTAGGAGGGAGAGACTCTGATACGCAGTATTTT CASSLGGRDSDTQYF
TRBD2 TRBJ2-5 NA TRBV6-1 TGTGCCAGCAGTGAAGTTAAGGGTCTAGCGGAGTACTTC CASSEVKGLAEYF
NA TRBJ1-5 few TRBV5-1 TGCGCCAGCAGCCCGGGACTGTATAGCAATCAGCCCCAGCATTTT CASSPGLYSNQPQHF
TRBD1 TRBJ2-7 once TRBV18 TGTGCCAGCTCCCTGGGGAGGACAGGGGCAGCGCAGTACTTC CASSLGRTGAAQYF
TRBD1 TRBJ1-2 once TRBV10-3 TGTGCCGCCAAAACAGGGGAAGGCTACACCTTC CAAKTGEGYTF
NA TRBJ1-1 NA TRBV5-1 TGCGCCAGCAGCTTCCAGAACACTGAAGCTTTCTTT CASSFQNTEAFF
NA TRBJ1-2 NA TRBV30 TGTGCCTGGAGTACTCTGAGAGGGTATGGCTACACCTTC CAWSTLRGYGYTF
NA TRBJ2-1 few TRBV7-3 TGTGCCAGCAGCCGCGAGGGCGGTTACAATGAGCAGTTCTTC CASSREGGYNEQFF
NA TRBJ2-1 NA TRBV27 TGTGCCAGCAGTTTTCGGAGGGATGGGGGTGAGCAGTTCTTC CASSFRRDGGEQFF
NA TRBJ1-5 NA TRBV6-5 TGTGCCAGCAAGAAAACAGGGATCCGGAATCAGCCCCAGCATTTT CASKKTGIRNQPQHF
NA TRBJ2-5 NA TRBV3-1/TRBV3-2 TGTGCCAGCAGCCAGTATGAAGAGACCCAGTACTTC CASSQYEETQYF
NA TRBJ2-7 NA TRBV2 TGTGCCAGCAGCACAGCCTACGAGCAGTACTTC CASSTAYEQYF
TRBD2 TRBJ2-7 NA TRBV6-5 TGTGCCAGCGGGGAGGGACCCGCTAGTATAGAGCAGTACTTC CASGEGPASIEQYF
NA TRBJ2-2 NA TRBV19 TGTGCCAGTACAACAGGCCCGAACACCGGGGAGCTGTTTTTT CASTTGPNTGELFF
TRBD2 TRBJ2-7 NA TRBV2 TGTGCCAGCATGGGACTAGCGGGAGAGGGCTACGAGCAGTACTTC CASMGLAGEGYEQYF